These 2 T cell receptor beta chains originate from one sample sequenced in a study of tumor-infiltrating lymphocytes in primary liver carcinoma (dated by TCRdb to about 2017). Total RNA and DNA were co-extracted from roughly 20-30 mg of bulk tissue with the AllPrep DNA/RNA mini kit, without cell sorting. This sample was sequenced with an Illumina HiSeq 2500. Using a constant-region primer and ProtoScript II reverse transcriptase, TCRbeta-specific cDNA was reverse-transcribed from approximately 0.55 ug total RNA. The TCRbeta libraries were prepared through three rounds of nested multiplex PCR following a slightly modified ARM-PCR procedure. Each of the first two PCR rounds ran for around 11 cycles using multiplex TRBV1-TRBV30 forward primers together with a Cbeta reverse primer. TCRdb redid the processing of the public reads, applying fastp at Q25 and MiXCR, and retained in-frame beta chains. For every CDR3 protein sequence, its rows merge into one entry that carries the most common genes and DNA. Here the sample has tens of thousands of distinct CDR3 sequences; 75% occur a single time. Together, the top ten hold around two fifths of the sample.

Source material: tumor-adjacent normal liver tissue. Every receptor here comes from a young woman with primary liver carcinoma and hepatitis B virus infection.

This chain uses TRBV12-5 with TRBJ2-1, with D hard to call. With 8 bases removed from V and 4 bases from J, the gap between germline ends came to 12 bases. The CDR3 is 13 amino acids. CDR1 is LGHNT, CDR2 FRNRAP, per germline. In nucleotides, the CDR3 is TGTGCTAGTTGTCTGTCAGGTTACAATGAGCAGTTCTTC. It translates to CASCLSGYNEQFF. The full variable domain, its missing parts supplied by reference TRBV12-5 and TRBJ2-1, is DARVTQTPRHKVTEMGQEVTMRCQPILGHNTVFWYRQTMMQGLELLAYFRNRAPLDDSGMPKDRFSAEMPDATLATLKIQPSEPRDSAVYFCASCLSGYNEQFFGPGTRLTVL.

The V gene is TRBV12-3 or TRBV12-4, the J gene TRBJ2-1, with 9 bases that match TRBD1. This CDR3 is built from 16 residues. Trimming cost V 8 bases and J 2 bases; bases outside gene matches: 10. The CDR3 nucleotides are TGTGCCAGCGGGTCAGACAGGGGGTTCACCTACAATGAGCAGTTCTTC. It translates to CASGSDRGFTYNEQFF.